Presented here are 24 T cell receptor beta chains from one specimen sequenced in a study of beta chain features in type 1 diabetes. Since all of the isolated RNA was reverse transcribed, expressed TCRB transcripts were what got sequenced. Some clones are missing from TCRdb's copy, which holds only in-frame ones; the method was immunoSEQ multiplex PCR. The sample lists a few hundred thousand clones, approximately 14% occurring once. The material sequenced was naive CD4+ T cells from blood. The receptors shown here come from a man younger than 45 in good health.

This clone turned up a few times. The chain is built from TRBV29-1 and TRBJ2-3, with D unclear. This CDR3 has 11 residues. Deletions cut 6 bases from V and 8 bases from J, with 12 bases between. Per the germline V gene, CDR1 is SQVTM and CDR2 is ANQGSEA. This CDR3 reads CSVDPQPTQYF. DNA for the CDR3: TGCAGCGTGGACCCACAGCCTACGCAGTATTTT.

This sequence joins TRBV20-1 and TRBJ1-2, with D hard to call. V was pared by 2 bases and J by 7 bases, with 8 bases between. The CDR3 runs 11 residues. In germline, CDR1 is DFQATT, CDR2 SNEGSKA (reference sequence). CDR3 in DNA: TGCAGTGCTAGACCTCAAGGTGGCTACACCTTC. It encodes CSARPQGGYTF.

This clone was detected a few times. The chain uses TRBV4-3 and TRBJ1-5; D uncertain. This CDR3 contains 15 residues. CDR1 LGHNA and CDR2 YSLEER come from the germline V gene. Trimming shortened V by 2 bases and J by 7 bases, and 15 bases separated the two germline ends. Here the CDR3 DNA reads TGCGCCAGCAGCCAACAACGGACGAGTGTGCAGCCCCAGCATTTT. Protein product: CASSQQRTSVQPQHF.

CDR3 protein: CASSYSPEIYNEQFF. The CDR3 DNA reads TGTGCCAGCAGTTACTCGCCGGAAATCTACAATGAGCAGTTCTTC. The genes are TRBV6-5 and TRBJ2-1; no firm D call. This CDR3 is built from 15 residues. Trimming stripped 0 bases from V and 3 bases from J, with 9 bases between. Germline V CDR1 and CDR2: MNHEY, SVGAGI.

The sample holds a few counts of this clone. V and J are TRBV25-1 and TRBJ2-5; 9 bases agree with TRBD1. The J call may be wrong; the DNA end is better matched by TRBJ2-7. Germline V lookup: CDR1 MGHDK, CDR2 SYGVNS. The CDR3 length is 13 residues. CDR3 sequence reads: CASRGQGRYEQYF. The CDR3, as DNA: TGTGCCAGCAGGGGACAGGGACGCTACGAGCAGTACTTC.

This clone was seen a few times. The chain joins TRBV5-1 to TRBJ2-3; D is uncertain. Germline lookup yields CDR1 SGHRS and CDR2 YFSETQ. The CDR3 is made up of 16 amino acids. Trimming removed 2 bases at V and 1 base at J, with 14 bases between. CDR3 sequence reads: CASSFSSSVGTDTQYF. CDR3 nucleotides: TGCGCCAGCAGCTTCTCTAGTTCGGTTGGCACAGATACGCAGTATTTT.

This clone was seen more than once but under ten times. The V call is TRBV5-1, the J call TRBJ2-3; D perhaps matches TRBD2 (5 bases). Trimming cost V 1 base and J 4 bases, with 10 bases left between them. Germline V CDR1 and CDR2: SGHRS, YFSETQ. The CDR3 totals 14 residues. CDR3 residues: CASSLLTGSDTQYF. CDR3 DNA sequence: TGCGCCAGCAGCTTGTTAACGGGATCAGATACGCAGTATTTT.

This clone has only a few counts. The V and J genes are TRBV7-6 and TRBJ2-5; no clear D. Germline assignment: CDR1 SGHVS and CDR2 FNYEAQ. The CDR3 has 13 amino acids. V dropped 5 bases and J dropped 1 base, with 8 bases sitting between them. The CDR3 DNA sequence: TGTGCCAGCAGCCCAACAATCCAAGAGACCCAGTACTTC. Its translation is CASSPTIQETQYF.

The V call is TRBV16, the J call TRBJ2-1, with 9 nucleotides matching TRBD1. The V segment lost 5 bases and the J segment 9 bases; nucleotides outside the gene matches: 8. CDR1 is KGHSY, CDR2 FQNENV, per germline. The CDR3 has 14 amino acids. The CDR3 sequence is CASSTGQGPPEQFF. The DNA for the CDR3 is TGTGCCAGCAGCACGGGACAGGGCCCTCCTGAGCAGTTCTTC.

This chain joins TRBV11-2 and TRBJ2-7; D possibly corresponds to TRBD1 (6 bases). Germline V gene lookup returns CDR1 SGHAT and CDR2 FQNNGV. V was trimmed by 4 bases and J by 6 bases, leaving 13 bases between them. The CDR3 has 13 residues. In nucleotides, the CDR3 is TGTGCCAGCAGCTCCCAGACAGGTAGCGAGCAGTACGTC. This sequence encodes CASSSQTGSEQYV.

There are a few counts of this clone. The rearrangement joins TRBV4-3 to TRBJ2-3, with 10 positions matching TRBD2. The CDR3 covers 16 residues. Germline V gene lookup returns CDR1 LGHNA and CDR2 YSLEER. Germline trimming cut 2 bases from V and 4 bases from J; bases unmatched to any gene: 6. The CDR3 reads CASSQPSGGGSDTQYF. DNA for the CDR3: TGCGCCAGCAGCCAACCTAGCGGGGGAGGTTCAGATACGCAGTATTTT.

This clone was recorded a few times. The gene calls are TRBV7-9 and TRBJ2-7; 9 bases map to TRBD1. The trim removed 4 bases at V and 3 bases at J, leaving 16 bases unmatched. The germline V gene has CDR1 SEHNR and CDR2 FQNEAQ (reference sequence). CDR3 size: 18 residues. CDR3 loop: CASSSRFSLGTGIYEQYF. The CDR3 DNA reads as TGTGCCAGCAGCTCACGCTTTAGTCTGGGGACAGGGATCTACGAGCAGTACTTC.

This clone was observed a few times. The chain is built from TRBV19 and TRBJ1-2; no firm D call. There are 10 residues in the CDR3. The V end lost 5 bases, the J end lost 8 bases, and 6 bases lay between the germline ends. The germline gives CDR1 LNHDA, CDR2 SQIVND (reference sequence). Here the CDR3 reads CASSGLGYTF. CDR3 coding DNA: TGTGCCAGTAGTGGGCTCGGCTACACCTTC.

CDR3 residues: CASSSDGANYGYTF. The CDR3, as DNA: TGTGCCAGCAGCTCGGACGGAGCTAACTATGGCTACACCTTC. The V call is TRBV7-2, the J call TRBJ1-2, with D unresolved. The germline CDR1 and CDR2 sequences are SGHTA and FQGNSA. The length of the CDR3 is 14 residues. V was cut by 4 bases and J by 0 bases, with 9 bases left in between.

This clone was counted only a few times. Other DNA sequences in this sample translate to the same CDR3. V usage is TRBV7-9 and J usage is TRBJ1-2; D is ambiguous. Looked up from germline, CDR1 is SEHNR and CDR2 is FQNEAQ (reference sequence). The CDR3 is 13 residues long. Trimming removed 1 base at V and 6 bases at J, with 9 bases between. CDR3 in amino acids: CASSLGLRDGYTF. The CDR3 bases are TGTGCCAGCAGCTTAGGTTTGAGGGATGGCTACACCTTC.

The J gene is TRBJ2-1, the V gene TRBV5-4; D unresolved. The CDR3 has 14 residues. Trimming took off 0 bases at V and 5 bases at J, with 9 bases between the two ends. The V gene's germline CDR1 is SGHNT and CDR2 YYREEE (reference sequence). The CDR3: CASSLEPANNEQFF. In DNA, the CDR3 is TGTGCCAGCAGCTTGGAGCCAGCTAACAATGAGCAGTTCTTC.

This clone was detected a few times. The genes are TRBV30 and TRBJ2-1, with D maybe TRBD2 (5 bases). The CDR3 is 12 residues long. Trimming pared 1 base from V and 8 bases from J, leaving 9 bases between. Germline V gene sequence: CDR1 GTSNPN, CDR2 SVGIG (reference sequence). The chain's CDR3 is CAWSADFYEQFF. The CDR3, as DNA: TGTGCCTGGAGTGCGGACTTTTATGAGCAGTTCTTC. The full variable domain, with the rest looked up from reference TRBV30 and TRBJ2-1, is SQTIHQWPATLVQPVGSPLSLECTVEGTSNPNLYWYRQAAGRGLQLLFYSVGIGQISSEVPQNLSASRPQDRQFILSSKKLLLSDSGFYLCAWSADFYEQFFGPGTRLTVL.

V is TRBV6-6 and J is TRBJ2-4, with TRBD2 as a possible D gene (7 bases). Germline V lookup: CDR1 MNHNY, CDR2 SVGAGI (reference sequence). Trimming pared 6 bases from V and 1 base from J, leaving 13 bases between. The CDR3 totals 15 residues. The DNA for the CDR3 is TGTGCCAGCAGCCCTGGGGGGGCGGCCAAAAACATTCAGTACTTC. It yields the protein CASSPGGAAKNIQYF.

The chain uses TRBV12-5 and TRBJ2-1; D remains unclear. This CDR3 comprises 13 residues. CDR1 and CDR2 (germline): LGHNT, FRNRAP. V lost 0 bases and J 5 bases, leaving 5 bases between the germline ends. The CDR3 DNA reads as TGTGCTAGTGGTTTGGTACTACACAATGAGCAGTTCTTC. Protein sequence: CASGLVLHNEQFF.

The rearrangement joins TRBV7-2 to TRBJ2-5, with TRBD1 as a possible D gene (5 bases). Germline CDR1 and CDR2: SGHTA and FQGNSA. V was pared by 9 bases and J by 4 bases, with 15 bases between. The CDR3 runs to 13 residues. The CDR3 is CASTHLGVETQYF. In DNA, the CDR3 is TGTGCCAGTACACATTTAGGGGTAGAGACCCAGTACTTC.

J is TRBJ2-7 and V is TRBV10-3; a possible D gene is TRBD2 (5 bases). CDR3 length: 13 amino acids. V was trimmed by 5 bases and J by 5 bases, leaving 13 bases between them. The germline V gene encodes CDR1 ENHRY and CDR2 SYGVKD. This CDR3 reads CAISSTSFDEQYV. The CDR3, as DNA: TGTGCCATCAGTAGTACTAGTTTCGACGAGCAGTACGTC.

This clone was picked up a small number of times. This chain links TRBV19 with TRBJ2-3, with 10 bases lining up with TRBD2. The CDR3 sequence is 19 residues long. J lost 2 bases, V lost 3 bases, and 14 bases had no gene match. Germline V gene lookup returns CDR1 LNHDA and CDR2 SQIVND (reference sequence). Written as DNA, the CDR3 is TGTGCCAGTAGTATCCTCGGAGGGGCTAGCGGGAGACCCACAGATACGCAGTATTTT. Its protein product is CASSILGGASGRPTDTQYF.

The gene calls are TRBV9 and TRBJ1-5, with no clear D. Germline CDR1 and CDR2: SGDLS and YYNGEE. Trimming removed 0 bases at V and 5 bases at J, with 12 bases between. This CDR3 comprises 15 residues. The CDR3 DNA reads TGTGCCAGCAGCGTAGCTCCGGACCGAGATCAGCCCCAGCATTTT. Its protein product is CASSVAPDRDQPQHF.

The chain joins TRBV29-1 to TRBJ1-5; D is perhaps TRBD1 (6 bases). The CDR3 is made up of 14 amino acids. Between the trimmed V and J ends, which lost 5 bases and 2 bases, there was a span of 13 bases. The germline V gene encodes CDR1 SQVTM and CDR2 ANQGSEA. In DNA form, the CDR3 reads TGCAGCGTTTCAGGGGAAGGGGGCAATCAGCCCCAGCATTTT. It encodes CSVSGEGGNQPQHF.